The 20 T cell receptor beta chains in this list originate from one sample, sequenced in a study of CD8 T cells in Susac syndrome. After extraction with the RNeasy kit, roughly 0.5 to 1 ug of the RNA was reverse transcribed using random hexamers. From the immunoSEQ multiplex PCR reads, TCRdb called clonotypes with MiXCR, one entry per CDR3 protein. The sample records approximately 190,000 distinct CDR3 sequences, approximately 93% being singletons. Input material: CD4+ T cells from PBMCs. These receptors were taken from a human donor in good health.

V and J are TRBV9 and TRBJ2-7; D remains unclear. Germline V CDR1 and CDR2: SGDLS, YYNGEE. This CDR3 is 14 amino acids long. The chain's CDR3 is CASSVAAPSCEQYV. CDR3 in DNA: TGTGCCAGCAGCGTCGCGGCCCCCTCCTGCGAGCAGTACGTC.

Notes on this clonotype: A junction boundary mismatches the germline segment, possibly from a read error. This chain links TRBV29-1 with TRBJ2-3; the match to TRBD1 covers 8 bases. The CDR3 runs 14 residues. The germline CDR1 and CDR2 sequences are SQVTM and ANQGSEA. CDR3 sequence (DNA): TGCAGCGCTCAAGGACAGGGACTCACAAATACGCAGTATTTT. Its translation is CSAQGQGLTNTQYF.

This sequence joins TRBV29-1 and TRBJ2-1, with D possibly called TRBD1 or TRBD2 (5 bases each). Per the germline V gene, CDR1 is SQVTM and CDR2 is ANQGSEA. V was cut by 1 base and J by 5 bases, with 12 bases left in between. The length of the CDR3 is 14 residues. CDR3 region: CSVEGDLIDNEQFF. CDR3 coding DNA: TGCAGCGTTGAAGGGGACCTCATAGACAATGAGCAGTTCTTC.

The rearrangement links TRBV7-2 to TRBJ1-2, with 7 bases fitting TRBD1. Germline V gene lookup returns CDR1 SGHTA and CDR2 FQGNSA. The V and J ends lost 5 bases and 7 bases, in that order; junction bases with no gene match: 7. The CDR3 has 13 amino acids. CDR3 residues: CASSLDRTPGYTF. As DNA, the CDR3 is TGTGCCAGCAGCCTGGACAGGACCCCTGGCTACACCTTC.

V and J are TRBV18 and TRBJ1-1; possible D gene TRBD1, 6 bases. The CDR3 is 15 amino acids. CDR1 KGHSH and CDR2 LQKENI come from the germline V gene. V was cut by 3 bases and J by 4 bases, with 15 bases left in between. CDR3 protein: CASSPAGQSGTEAFF. In nucleotides, the CDR3 is TGTGCCAGCTCACCGGCGGGACAATCGGGCACTGAAGCTTTCTTT.

V and J are TRBV12-3 or TRBV12-4 and TRBJ2-7, with 7 bases matching TRBD2. After removal of 6 bases from V and 3 bases from J, the junction contained 5 bases not matched to a gene. The CDR3 runs 13 residues. The CDR3 DNA follows: TGTGCCAGCAGCTGGGACTACGTCTACGAGCAGTACTTC. Translation gives CASSWDYVYEQYF.

The chain employs TRBV10-3 and TRBJ2-3; D is uncertain. Per the germline V gene, CDR1 is ENHRY and CDR2 is SYGVKD. The CDR3 runs 13 residues. Trimming shortened V by 3 bases and J by 6 bases, and 10 bases separated the two germline ends. Here the CDR3 reads CAISDPGLDTQYF. CDR3 DNA sequence: TGTGCCATCAGTGACCCGGGCTTGGATACGCAGTATTTT.

The chain recombines TRBV2 with TRBJ1-5, with D possibly being TRBD1 (6 bases). This CDR3 has 15 residues. CDR1 is SNHLY and CDR2 is FYNNEI in the germline V gene. The V end was cut by 6 bases, the J end by 0 bases, with 12 bases between. CDR3 nucleotides: TGTGCCAGCAGGTCACAGGGATTTAGCAATCAGCCCCAGCATTTT. This sequence encodes CASRSQGFSNQPQHF.

This clonotype was counted only a few times. V gene TRBV2 combines with J gene TRBJ1-1, with D uncertain. There are 13 residues in the CDR3. Per germline, CDR1 SNHLY and CDR2 FYNNEI. The V end was cut by 4 bases, the J end by 0 bases, with 6 bases between. CDR3 bases: TGTGCCAGCAGTGTTAAAATGAACACTGAAGCTTTCTTT. The encoded protein is CASSVKMNTEAFF.

J is TRBJ1-5 and V is TRBV14; no definite D call. The CDR3 has 15 amino acids. Germline V gene sequence: CDR1 SGHDN, CDR2 FVKESK. Trimming removed 4 bases from V and 5 bases from J, with 15 bases in between. This chain's CDR3 is CASSLAGAQDQPQHF. As DNA, the CDR3 is TGTGCCAGCAGCCTGGCCGGTGCCCAGGATCAGCCCCAGCATTTT.

The rearrangement links TRBV5-1 to TRBJ2-4; maybe TRBD2 (5 bases). The CDR3 extends over 15 amino acids. Trimming shortened V by 0 bases and J by 9 bases, and 16 bases separated the two germline ends. The germline gives CDR1 SGHRS, CDR2 YFSETQ. The CDR3 region is CASSLAGRIGGIQYF. Written as DNA, the CDR3 is TGCGCCAGCAGCTTGGCGGGCCGGATCGGAGGCATTCAGTACTTC. Combining the CDR3 with reference TRBV5-1 and TRBJ2-4 gives the whole variable domain KAGVTQTPRYLIKTRGQQVTLSCSPISGHRSVSWYQQTPGQGLQFLFEYFSETQRNKGNFPGRFSGRQFSNSRSEMNVSTLELGDSALYLCASSLAGRIGGIQYFGAGTRLSVL.

The CDR3 DNA follows: TGTGCCAGCTTCCGAGGGGGACAGGGGGCCGATGAGCAGTTCTTC. Its translation is CASFRGGQGADEQFF. V gene TRBV5-6 combines with J gene TRBJ2-1; TRBD1 agrees at 12 bases. The CDR3 has 15 residues. Germline values: CDR1 SGHDT, CDR2 YYEEEE. V dropped 7 bases and J dropped 8; count of bases not matched to a gene: 10.

The genes are TRBV19 and TRBJ2-4, with unresolved D. Germline lookup yields CDR1 LNHDA and CDR2 SQIVND (reference sequence). The length of the CDR3 is 10 residues. Trimming pared 8 bases from V and 5 bases from J, leaving 4 bases between. The CDR3, as DNA: TGTGCCAGTGGGGAAAACATTCAGTACTTC. Its protein product is CASGENIQYF.

This clonotype has a handful of counts. The chain carries TRBV5-1 and TRBJ2-2; D may be TRBD1 (5 bases). Germline lookup yields CDR1 SGHRS and CDR2 YFSETQ. The CDR3 is 16 residues long. Trimming took 6 bases from V and 1 from J, leaving 16 bases between them. The CDR3, as DNA: TGCGCCAGCAATGGGGCCATACTTATGAACACCGGGGAGCTGTTTTTT. Its translation: CASNGAILMNTGELFF.

The V call is TRBV29-1, the J call TRBJ1-1; D unclear. Germline V gene data show CDR1 as SQVTM and CDR2 as ANQGSEA. This CDR3 is 13 amino acids long. The ends were cut back, 2 bases at V and 1 base at J, with 8 bases in the middle. The CDR3 here is CSVEQTKNTEAFF. Here the CDR3 DNA reads TGCAGCGTTGAACAAACGAAGAACACTGAAGCTTTCTTT. The complete variable domain, with remaining parts taken from reference TRBV29-1 and TRBJ1-1, reads SAVISQKPSRDICQRGTSLTIQCQVDSQVTMMFWYRQQPGQSLTLIATANQGSEATYESGFVIDKFPISRPNLTFSTLTVSNMSPEDSSIYLCSVEQTKNTEAFFGQGTRLTVV.

The CDR3 reads CASSRPGRNEKLFF. The CDR3 region has the DNA TGTGCCAGCAGTCGACCGGGACGGAATGAAAAACTGTTTTTT. This chain joins TRBV27 and TRBJ1-4; TRBD1 might be the D (5 bases). Trimming stripped 5 bases from V and 5 bases from J, with 12 bases between. Germline CDR1 is MNHEY and CDR2 is SMNVEV (reference sequence). The CDR3 consists of 14 residues.

The chain employs TRBV3-1 and TRBJ2-2, with 11 bases lining up with TRBD1. J was trimmed by 5 bases and V by 3 bases; bases with no gene match: 11. This CDR3 contains 18 residues. Looked up from germline, CDR1 is LGHDT and CDR2 is YNNKEL (reference sequence). The CDR3 region is CASSHLGQGVLETGELFF. The DNA for the CDR3 is TGTGCCAGCAGCCACCTGGGACAGGGGGTCTTGGAGACCGGGGAGCTGTTTTTT.

The chain is built from TRBV2 and TRBJ2-1, with 14 bases matching TRBD2. The CDR3 loop spans 15 amino acids. The germline V gene encodes CDR1 SNHLY and CDR2 FYNNEI. Trimming cost V 1 base and J 10 bases; bases outside gene matches: 3. CDR3 residues: CASSEGLAGGQEQFF. For the CDR3, the DNA is TGTGCCAGCAGTGAAGGACTAGCGGGGGGGCAGGAGCAGTTCTTC.

The J gene is TRBJ1-1, the V gene TRBV12-3 or TRBV12-4; possible D gene TRBD1, 5 bases. Trimming removed 6 bases from V and 6 bases from J, with 17 bases in between. This CDR3 comprises 14 residues. CDR3 coding DNA: TGTGCCAGCAGCCCGAGTGGGGGGAAGCCTGAAGCTTTCTTT. As protein: CASSPSGGKPEAFF.

The chain couples TRBV12-3 or TRBV12-4 to TRBJ2-3; TRBD2 matches at 10 bases. Trimming at V came to 3 bases and at J to 4 bases, leaving 7 bases not matched to a gene. This CDR3 contains 16 residues. The CDR3 DNA follows: TGTGCCAGCAGTTTTTGGTCTAGCGGGGGACCAGATACGCAGTATTTT. This encodes CASSFWSSGGPDTQYF.